A selection of T cell receptor beta chains follows, all from one sample in a study of T-cell memory formation after mild COVID-19. MiXCR was run by TCRdb on the 5' RACE reads, yielding one entry per CDR3 protein. In the table there are some 450,000 distinct CDR3 sequences, around 20% of which are singletons. Sequencing input: PBMCs or a T cell subset sorted from them (not recorded which). Source of these receptors: an adult woman who had mild COVID-19 (a few samples of this study predate the infection). Cell type and time point are not known. CDR3s include the opening cysteine and the closing phenylalanine or tryptophan. A D gene is named only where the DNA matches it firmly. Clone size is given for some rows only: seen once, a few or many times, or a class if the clone is expanded.

j_call	clone_size	d_call	v_call	cdr3_aa	cdr3_nt
TRBJ2-3	once	.	TRBV29-1	CSVEVTGADTQYF	TGCAGCGTTGAAGTGACGGGGGCAGATACGCAGTATTTT
TRBJ1-2	many	.	TRBV7-2	CASSPQTGPNYGYTF	TGTGCCAGCAGCCCACAGACAGGCCCTAACTATGGCTACACCTTC
TRBJ2-7	.	.	TRBV6-2/TRBV6-3	CASTDSYEQYF	TGTGCCAGCACGGACAGCTACGAGCAGTACTTC
TRBJ2-1	few	TRBD2	TRBV5-1	CASSLVLADPYNEQFF	TGCGCCAGCAGCTTGGTCCTAGCGGACCCCTACAATGAGCAGTTCTTC
TRBJ2-7	.	TRBD2	TRBV2	CASVPRSGRSYEQYF	TGTGCCAGCGTGCCTCGTAGCGGGAGGAGCTACGAGCAGTACTTC
TRBJ1-1	few	TRBD1	TRBV20-1	CSAARDREAEAFF	TGCAGTGCGGCCCGGGACAGGGAGGCTGAAGCTTTCTTT
TRBJ1-3	.	.	TRBV20-1	CSARGNPTELSSGNTIYF	TGCAGTGCTAGAGGGAACCCGACAGAACTTAGCTCTGGAAACACCATATATTTT
TRBJ2-2	few	.	TRBV9	CASSVDPAAGELFF	TGTGCCAGCAGCGTAGATCCGGCTGCCGGGGAGCTGTTTTTT
TRBJ2-7	many	.	TRBV7-8	CASSLHREYEQYF	TGTGCCAGCAGCTTACACAGGGAATACGAGCAGTACTTC
TRBJ2-3	.	.	TRBV7-2	CASSSQGIAADTQYF	TGTGCCAGCAGCTCCCAAGGGATTGCGGCGGATACGCAGTATTTT
TRBJ2-1	many	TRBD1	TRBV12-3/TRBV12-4	CASSLASAGTEEFF	TGTGCCAGCAGTTTAGCGTCTGCTGGGACAGAGGAGTTCTTC
TRBJ2-2	.	TRBD1	TRBV5-1	CASSRTTGAGELFF	TGCGCCAGCAGCAGAACGACAGGGGCCGGGGAGCTGTTTTTT
TRBJ2-3	.	TRBD2	TRBV18	CASSPGTRGSRDTQYF	TGTGCCAGCTCACCGGGGACTAGAGGGAGCAGGGATACGCAGTATTTT
TRBJ2-1	few	TRBD2	TRBV11-3	CASSFAGTSFNEQFF	TGTGCCAGCAGCTTTGCCGGGACTAGTTTTAATGAGCAGTTCTTC